This T cell receptor (beta chain) is drawn from a study of cytomegalovirus exposure and HLA in healthy donors. The study's findings and limits: When analyzed later, a missense DCLRE1C variant was found to be linked to TCR beta V- and J-gene trimming.

A remark on this clone: Its antigen is undetermined.

The CDR3 covers 16 residues. Germline V gives CDR1 MDHEN, CDR2 SYDVKM. The junction had 6 bases not matched to a gene; V was cut back by 5 bases and J by 2 bases. This PCR relied on a set of 60 Vbeta primers and 13 Jbeta primers. The data were produced by immunoSEQ multiplex PCR, yet TCRdb's version contains in-frame clones alone and is incomplete. This sample carries about 140,000 clones, 60% to 80% of them seen once, and the ten largest clones take around 1.7%. The TCR was taken from a female donor in good health and CMV-seronegative. Sequencing input: PBMCs. The chain joins TRBV28 to TRBJ2-6, with TRBD1 matching 7 bases. The CDR3 protein is CASSPGTEAGANVLTF. CDR3 nucleotide sequence: TGTGCCAGCAGTCCCGGGACAGAAGCTGGGGCCAACGTCCTGACTTTC.